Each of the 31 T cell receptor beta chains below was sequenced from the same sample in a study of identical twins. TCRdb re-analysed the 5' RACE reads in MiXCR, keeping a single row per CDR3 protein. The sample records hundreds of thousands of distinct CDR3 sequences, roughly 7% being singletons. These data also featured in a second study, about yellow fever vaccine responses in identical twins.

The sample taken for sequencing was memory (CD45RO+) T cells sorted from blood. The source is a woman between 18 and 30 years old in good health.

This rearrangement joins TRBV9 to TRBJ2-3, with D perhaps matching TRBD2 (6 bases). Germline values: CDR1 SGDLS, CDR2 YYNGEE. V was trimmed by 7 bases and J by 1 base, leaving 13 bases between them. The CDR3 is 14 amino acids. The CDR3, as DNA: TGTGCCAGCGGTGGGGCGGGACGCACAGATACGCAGTATTTT. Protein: CASGGAGRTDTQYF.

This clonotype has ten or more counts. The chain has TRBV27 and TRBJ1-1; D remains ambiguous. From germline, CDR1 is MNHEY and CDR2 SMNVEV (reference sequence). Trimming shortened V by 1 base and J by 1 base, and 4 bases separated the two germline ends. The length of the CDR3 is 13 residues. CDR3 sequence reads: CASSLWENTEAFF. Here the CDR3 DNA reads TGTGCCAGCAGTTTATGGGAGAACACTGAAGCTTTCTTT.

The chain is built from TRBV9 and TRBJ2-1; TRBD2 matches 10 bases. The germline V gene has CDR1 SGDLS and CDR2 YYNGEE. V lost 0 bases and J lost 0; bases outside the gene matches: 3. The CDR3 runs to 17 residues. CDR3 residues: CASSVAPSGSSYNEQFF. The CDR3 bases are TGTGCCAGCAGCGTAGCTCCTAGCGGGAGCTCCTACAATGAGCAGTTCTTC.

The chain's CDR3 is CASSLFRTGSTDTQYF. The CDR3 DNA sequence: TGTGCCAGCAGTTTATTCCGGACAGGTAGCACAGATACGCAGTATTTT. The V gene is TRBV28, the J gene TRBJ2-3; TRBD1 aligns across 7 bases. Germline loops: CDR1 MDHEN, CDR2 SYDVKM. With 1 base clipped from V and 0 bases from J, the junction kept 4 bases outside the gene matches. CDR3 length: 16 residues.

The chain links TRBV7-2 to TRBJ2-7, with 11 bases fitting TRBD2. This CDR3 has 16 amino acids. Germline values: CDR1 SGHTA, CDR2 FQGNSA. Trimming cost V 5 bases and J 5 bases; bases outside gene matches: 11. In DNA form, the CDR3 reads TGTGCCAGCAGCCCCCGACTAGCGGGATCTTCCGACGAGCAGTACTTC. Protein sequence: CASSPRLAGSSDEQYF. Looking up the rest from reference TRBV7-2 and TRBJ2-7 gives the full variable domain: GAGVSQSPSNKVTEKGKDVELRCDPISGHTALYWYRQSLGQGLEFLIYFQGNSAPDKSGLPSDRFSAERTGGSVSTLTIQRTQQEDSAVYLCASSPRLAGSSDEQYFGPGTRLTVT.

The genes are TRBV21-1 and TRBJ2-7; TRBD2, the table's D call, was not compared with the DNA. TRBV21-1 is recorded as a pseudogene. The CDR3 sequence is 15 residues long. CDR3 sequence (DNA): TGTGCCAGCAGCCCCCGACTAGCGGACACCTACGAGCAGTACGTC. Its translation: CASSPRLADTYEQYV.

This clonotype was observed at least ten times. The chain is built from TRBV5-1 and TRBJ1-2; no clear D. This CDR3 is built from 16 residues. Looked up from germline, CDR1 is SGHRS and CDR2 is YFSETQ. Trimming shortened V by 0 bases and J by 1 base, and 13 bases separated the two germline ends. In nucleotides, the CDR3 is TGCGCCAGCAGCTTGGTCATTCCGCGAAGTAACTATGGCTACACCTTC. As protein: CASSLVIPRSNYGYTF.

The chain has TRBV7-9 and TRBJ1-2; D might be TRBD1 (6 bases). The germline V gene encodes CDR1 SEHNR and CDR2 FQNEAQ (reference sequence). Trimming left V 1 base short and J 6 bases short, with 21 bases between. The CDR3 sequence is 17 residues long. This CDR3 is CASSLGRERNREDGYTF. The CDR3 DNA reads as TGTGCCAGCAGCTTAGGGCGGGAAAGAAACAGGGAAGATGGCTACACCTTC.

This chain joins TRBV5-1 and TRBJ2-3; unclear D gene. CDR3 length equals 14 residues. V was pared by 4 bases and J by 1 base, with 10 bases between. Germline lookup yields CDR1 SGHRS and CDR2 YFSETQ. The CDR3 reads CASSPSDRTDTQYF. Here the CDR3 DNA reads TGCGCCAGCAGCCCCTCTGACCGCACAGATACGCAGTATTTT.

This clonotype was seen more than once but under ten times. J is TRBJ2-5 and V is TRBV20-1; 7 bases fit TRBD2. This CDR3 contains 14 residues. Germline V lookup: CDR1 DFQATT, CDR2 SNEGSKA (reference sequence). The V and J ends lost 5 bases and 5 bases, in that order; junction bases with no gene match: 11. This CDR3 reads CSARRVLGGETQYF. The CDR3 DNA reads TGCAGTGCTCGTAGGGTCCTCGGGGGGGAGACCCAGTACTTC.

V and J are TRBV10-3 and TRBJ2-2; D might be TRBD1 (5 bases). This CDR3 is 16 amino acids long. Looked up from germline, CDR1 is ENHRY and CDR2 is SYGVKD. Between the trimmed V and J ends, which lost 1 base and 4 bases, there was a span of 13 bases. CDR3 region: CAISECGQGCTGELFF. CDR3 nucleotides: TGTGCCATCAGTGAGTGCGGCCAGGGATGCACCGGGGAGCTGTTTTTT.

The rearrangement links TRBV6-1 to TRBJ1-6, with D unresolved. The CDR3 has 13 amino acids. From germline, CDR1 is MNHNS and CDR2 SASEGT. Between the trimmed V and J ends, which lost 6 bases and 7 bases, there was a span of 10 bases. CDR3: CASSRMKNSPLHF. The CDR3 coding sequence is TGTGCCAGCAGCCGAATGAAAAATTCACCCCTCCACTTT.

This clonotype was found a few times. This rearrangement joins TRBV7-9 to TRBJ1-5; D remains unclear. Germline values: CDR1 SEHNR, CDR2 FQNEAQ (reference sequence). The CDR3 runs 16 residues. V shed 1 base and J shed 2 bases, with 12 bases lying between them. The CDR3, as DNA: TGTGCCAGCAGCTTAGTCTCAGGTGGGGGCAATCAGCCCCAGCATTTT. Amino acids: CASSLVSGGGNQPQHF. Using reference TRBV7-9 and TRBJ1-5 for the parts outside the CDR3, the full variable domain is DTGVSQNPRHKITKRGQNVTFRCDPISEHNRLYWYRQTLGQGPEFLTYFQNEAQLEKSRLLSDRFSAERPKGSFSTLEIQRTEQGDSAMYLCASSLVSGGGNQPQHFGDGTRLSIL.

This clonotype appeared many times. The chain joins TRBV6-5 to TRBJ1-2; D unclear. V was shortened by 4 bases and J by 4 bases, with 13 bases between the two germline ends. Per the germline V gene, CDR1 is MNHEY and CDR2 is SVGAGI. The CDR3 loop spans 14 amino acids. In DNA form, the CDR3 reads TGTGCCAGCAGTTCCGGTCTGCAAGCCTATGGCTACACCTTC. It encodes CASSSGLQAYGYTF.

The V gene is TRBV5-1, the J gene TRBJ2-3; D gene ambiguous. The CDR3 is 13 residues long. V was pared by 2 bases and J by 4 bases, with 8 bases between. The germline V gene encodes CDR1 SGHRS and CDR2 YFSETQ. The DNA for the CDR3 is TGCGCCAGCAGCTTTCTCCCAGCAGATACGCAGTATTTT. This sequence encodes CASSFLPADTQYF.

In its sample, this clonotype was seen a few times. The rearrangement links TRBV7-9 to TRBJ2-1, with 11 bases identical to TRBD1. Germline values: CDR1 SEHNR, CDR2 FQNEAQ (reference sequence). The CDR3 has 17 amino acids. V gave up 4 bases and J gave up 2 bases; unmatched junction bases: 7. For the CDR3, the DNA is TGTGCCAGCAGCTCCCGGGACAGGGGGTCCACCTACAATGAGCAGTTCTTC. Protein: CASSSRDRGSTYNEQFF.

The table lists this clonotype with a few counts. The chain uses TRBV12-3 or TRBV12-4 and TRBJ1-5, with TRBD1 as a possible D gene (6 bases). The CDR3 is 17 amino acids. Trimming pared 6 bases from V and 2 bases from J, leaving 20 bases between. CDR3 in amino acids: CASRDGQLLIGNQPQHF. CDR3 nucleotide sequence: TGTGCCAGCAGGGACGGACAGCTACTTATAGGCAATCAGCCCCAGCATTTT.

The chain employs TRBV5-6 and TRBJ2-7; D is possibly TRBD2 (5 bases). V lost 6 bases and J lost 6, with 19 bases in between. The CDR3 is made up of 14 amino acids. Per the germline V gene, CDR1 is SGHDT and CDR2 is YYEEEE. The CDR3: CASTFGGPIGEQYF. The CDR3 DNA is TGTGCCAGCACCTTTGGAGGCCCTATCGGCGAGCAGTACTTC.

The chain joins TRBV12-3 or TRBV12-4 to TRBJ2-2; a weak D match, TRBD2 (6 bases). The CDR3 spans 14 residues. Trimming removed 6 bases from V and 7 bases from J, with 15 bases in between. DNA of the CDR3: TGTGCCAGCAGCCCATACGGGAGTAACGGGGAGCTGTTTTTT. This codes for CASSPYGSNGELFF.

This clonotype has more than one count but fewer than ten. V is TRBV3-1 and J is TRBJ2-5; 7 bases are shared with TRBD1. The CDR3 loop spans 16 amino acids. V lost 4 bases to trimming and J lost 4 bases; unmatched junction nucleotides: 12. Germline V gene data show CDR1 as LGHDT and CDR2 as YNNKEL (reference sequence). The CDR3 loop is CASSPLRGNIRETQYF. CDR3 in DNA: TGTGCCAGCAGCCCCCTCAGGGGGAATATCCGAGAGACCCAGTACTTC.

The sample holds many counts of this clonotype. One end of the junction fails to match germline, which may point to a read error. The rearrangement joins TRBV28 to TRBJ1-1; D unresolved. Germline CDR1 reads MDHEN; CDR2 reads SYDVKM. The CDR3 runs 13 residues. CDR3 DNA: TGTGCCAGCAGTTCGTTAGTGAATACTGAAGCTTTCTTT. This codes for CASSSLVNTEAFF.

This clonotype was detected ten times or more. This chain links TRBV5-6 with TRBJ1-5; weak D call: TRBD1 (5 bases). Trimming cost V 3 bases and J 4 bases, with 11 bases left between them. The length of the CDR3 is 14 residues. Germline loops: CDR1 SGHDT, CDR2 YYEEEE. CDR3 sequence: CASSSGFRNQPQHF. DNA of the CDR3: TGTGCCAGCAGCTCAGGGTTTCGGAATCAGCCCCAGCATTTT.

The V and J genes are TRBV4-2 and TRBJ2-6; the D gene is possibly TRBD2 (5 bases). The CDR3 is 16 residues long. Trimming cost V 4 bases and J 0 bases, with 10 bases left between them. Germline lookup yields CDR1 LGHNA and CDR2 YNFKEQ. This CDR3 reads CASSRDAGSGANVLTF. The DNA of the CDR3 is TGTGCCAGCAGCCGAGACGCGGGCTCTGGGGCCAACGTCCTGACTTTC.

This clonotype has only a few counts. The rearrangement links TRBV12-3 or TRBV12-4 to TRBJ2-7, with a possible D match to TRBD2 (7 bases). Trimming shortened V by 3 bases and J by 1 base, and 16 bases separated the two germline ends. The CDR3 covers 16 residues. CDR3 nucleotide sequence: TGTGCCAGCAGTTTTTCGGGGGAGGGGGGATCCTACGAGCAGTACGTC. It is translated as CASSFSGEGGSYEQYV.

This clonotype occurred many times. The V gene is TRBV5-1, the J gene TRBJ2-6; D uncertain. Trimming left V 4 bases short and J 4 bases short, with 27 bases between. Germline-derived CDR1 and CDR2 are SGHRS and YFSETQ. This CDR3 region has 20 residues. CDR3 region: CASSPRTEQMGSSGANVLTF. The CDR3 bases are TGCGCCAGCAGCCCGAGAACGGAGCAGATGGGTTCATCAGGGGCCAACGTCCTGACTTTC.

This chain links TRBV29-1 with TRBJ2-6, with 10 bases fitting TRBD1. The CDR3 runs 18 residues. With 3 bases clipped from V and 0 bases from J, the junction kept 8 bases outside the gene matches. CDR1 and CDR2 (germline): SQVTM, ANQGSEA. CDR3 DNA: TGCAGCGTTGAGGACAGGGGGAACCTCCTCTCTGGGGCCAACGTCCTGACTTTC. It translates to CSVEDRGNLLSGANVLTF.

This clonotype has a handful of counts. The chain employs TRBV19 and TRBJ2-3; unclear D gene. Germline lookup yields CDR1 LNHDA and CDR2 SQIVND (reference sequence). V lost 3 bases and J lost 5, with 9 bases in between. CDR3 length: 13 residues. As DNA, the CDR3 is TGTGCCAGTAGTATCCAACTGAGAGATACGCAGTATTTT. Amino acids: CASSIQLRDTQYF. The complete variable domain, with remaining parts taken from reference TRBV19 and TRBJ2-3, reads DGGITQSPKYLFRKEGQNVTLSCEQNLNHDAMYWYRQDPGQGLRLIYYSQIVNDFQKGDIAEGYSVSREKKESFPLTVTSAQKNPTAFYLCASSIQLRDTQYFGPGTRLTVL.

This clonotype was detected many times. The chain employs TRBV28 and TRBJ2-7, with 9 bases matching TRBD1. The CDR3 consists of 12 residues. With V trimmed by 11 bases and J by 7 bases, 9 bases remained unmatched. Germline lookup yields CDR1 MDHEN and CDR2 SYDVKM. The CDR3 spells CAVWDRANEQYV. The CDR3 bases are TGTGCCGTGTGGGACAGGGCGAATGAGCAGTACGTC.

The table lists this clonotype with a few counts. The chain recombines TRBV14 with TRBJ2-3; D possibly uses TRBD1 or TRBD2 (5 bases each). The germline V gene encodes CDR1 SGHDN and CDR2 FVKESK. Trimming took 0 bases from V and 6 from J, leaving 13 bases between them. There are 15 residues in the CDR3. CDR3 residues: CASSQEGEPVDTQYF. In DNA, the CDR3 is TGTGCCAGCAGCCAAGAAGGGGAGCCAGTGGATACGCAGTATTTT.

The CDR3 DNA follows: TGTGCCAGCAGTTACTCGATGGGTAGTGCGTACGTC. It yields the protein CASSYSMGSAYV. The chain has TRBV6-2 or TRBV6-3 and TRBJ2-7; D gene ambiguous. V gave up 0 bases and J gave up 12 bases, with 12 bases separating them. The CDR3 is 12 residues long. In germline, CDR1 is MNHEY, CDR2 SVGEGT.

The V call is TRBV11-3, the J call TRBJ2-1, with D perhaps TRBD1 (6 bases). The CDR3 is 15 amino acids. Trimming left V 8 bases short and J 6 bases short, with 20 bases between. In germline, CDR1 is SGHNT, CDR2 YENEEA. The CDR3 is CASGHQGWESNEQFF. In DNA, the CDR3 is TGTGCCAGCGGCCACCAGGGGTGGGAGAGCAATGAGCAGTTCTTC.